These T cell receptor beta chains were read from a single sample in a study of radiation and T cells in renal cell carcinoma. Here immunoSEQ multiplex PCR was the method, and the copy in TCRdb shows in-frame clones only, minus some. The sample holds about 49,000 clones, approximately 83% seen once. Sequencing was performed on blood, taken from a patient whose treatment included radiotherapy and nephrectomy. The receptors were sampled from a woman in her 70s with renal cell carcinoma. CDR3s include the opening cysteine and the closing phenylalanine or tryptophan. D genes are given only for firm matches. The size field is filled for only some rows; it gives once, few, many or a size class.

>TRBD1|TRBV30|TRBJ2-5|-
CAWTGGMGTQYF
TGTGCCTGGACAGGGGGTATGGGGACCCAGTACTTC
>-|TRBV2|TRBJ1-1|few
CASSIDSMNTEAFF
TGTGCCAGCAGTATCGACAGCATGAACACTGAAGCTTTCTTT
>-|TRBV19|TRBJ1-1|-
CASALDSLNTEAFF
TGTGCCAGTGCGCTAGACAGCTTGAACACTGAAGCTTTCTTT
>-|TRBV4-1|TRBJ1-4|-
CASSQIQGFEKLFF
TGCGCCAGCAGCCAAATACAGGGATTCGAAAAACTGTTTTTT
>-|TRBV25-1|TRBJ2-5|once
CASSEVGQETQYF
TGTGCCAGCAGTGAAGTGGGCCAAGAGACCCAGTACTTC
>TRBD1|TRBV15|TRBJ1-4|-
CATSIERGQGNEKLFF
TGTGCCACCAGCATAGAGAGGGGACAGGGAAATGAAAAACTGTTTTTT
>TRBD1|TRBV7-8|TRBJ1-4|-
CASSSGTGGEKLFF
TGTGCCAGCAGCTCCGGGACAGGAGGAGAAAAACTGTTTTTT
>TRBD2|TRBV29-1|TRBJ2-1|-
CSVSGLALLRTYNEQFF
TGCAGCGTTTCGGGACTAGCGCTCCTTAGGACCTACAATGAGCAGTTCTTC
>-|TRBV6-6|TRBJ1-1|-
CASSYMNTEAFF
TGTGCCAGCAGTTACATGAACACTGAAGCTTTCTTT
>-|TRBV6-6|TRBJ1-2|-
CASSPGLNYGYTF
TGTGCCAGCAGCCCGGGTCTTAACTATGGCTACACCTTC
>TRBD2|TRBV7-2|TRBJ2-3|few
CASSTIAGSRSNTQYF
TGTGCCAGCAGCACAATAGCGGGTTCAAGGTCGAATACGCAGTATTTT
>-|TRBV29-1|TRBJ1-2|-
CSADPQGSSIYGYTF
TGCAGCGCCGATCCCCAGGGCAGCAGCATCTATGGCTACACCTTC
>TRBD1|TRBV29-1|TRBJ2-5|-
CSVEELGLGGWETQYF
TGCAGCGTTGAAGAGTTGGGCTTAGGGGGCTGGGAGACCCAGTACTTC
>-|TRBV6-1|TRBJ2-5|-
CASNTGSAETQYF
TGTGCCAGCAATACTGGGTCCGCAGAGACCCAGTACTTC
>TRBD1|TRBV4-2|TRBJ2-6|-
CASSQEGRGPAGANVLTF
TGTGCCAGCAGCCAAGAGGGCAGGGGGCCCGCTGGGGCCAACGTCCTGACTTTC
>-|TRBV6-5|TRBJ1-2|-
CASSPTTAISYGYTF
TGTGCCAGCAGTCCAACGACAGCCATCAGTTATGGCTACACCTTC
>-|TRBV27|TRBJ2-7|-
CASRSSYEQYF
TGTGCCAGTCGGAGCTCCTACGAGCAGTACTTC